The next 7 T cell receptor beta chains were all read from a single sample in a study of shared clonotypes between healthy human individuals. Sequencing used immunoSEQ multiplex PCR; TCRdb keeps in-frame clones, though not all of them. The data contain about 1.5 million clones, roughly 95% of them seen just once; the ten biggest clones take up roughly 1.2%. The sequencing sample was made of naive CD4+ T cells sorted from blood. Subset specified: CD45RA+ positively selected. Every receptor here comes from a man aged 25-45 years in good health.

The CDR3 region is CASSPNKGSPMSTQYF. CDR3 in DNA: TGTGCCAGCAGCCCGAATAAGGGTAGCCCAATGTCTACGCAGTATTTT. The chain joins TRBV11-2 to TRBJ2-3; D gene unclear. Germline-derived CDR1 and CDR2 are SGHAT and FQNNGV. This CDR3 is 16 amino acids long. Trimming pared 5 bases from V and 8 bases from J, leaving 23 bases between.

The chain uses TRBV6-5 and TRBJ2-5; D may be TRBD2 (5 bases). From germline, CDR1 is MNHEY and CDR2 SVGAGI. V shed 10 bases and J shed 3 bases, with 15 bases lying between them. The CDR3 totals 13 residues. The CDR3 loop is CATSRGLKETQYF. CDR3 bases: TGTGCCACCTCGAGAGGGCTTAAAGAGACCCAGTACTTC.

The CDR3 loop is CASSLVTFGETQYF. DNA of the CDR3: TGTGCCAGCAGCTTAGTTACATTCGGAGAGACCCAGTACTTC. The rearrangement uses TRBV7-2 and TRBJ2-5; D is ambiguous. The germline V and J ends were trimmed by 1 base and 4 bases, with 10 bases remaining between them. Germline-derived CDR1 and CDR2 are SGHTA and FQGNSA. CDR3 length: 14 amino acids.

This chain joins TRBV10-3 and TRBJ2-3; 8 bases map to TRBD2. Trimming at V came to 8 bases and at J to 2 bases, leaving 9 bases not matched to a gene. Germline lookup yields CDR1 ENHRY and CDR2 SYGVKD. The CDR3 has 15 amino acids. CDR3 region: CAIAPGGSFTDTQYF. The CDR3 DNA reads as TGTGCCATCGCTCCGGGGGGGTCTTTCACAGATACGCAGTATTTT.

The chain employs TRBV19 and TRBJ1-3; D is uncertain. This CDR3 is built from 15 residues. The germline V gene encodes CDR1 LNHDA and CDR2 SQIVND (reference sequence). The V and J ends lost 4 bases and 0 bases respectively, with 10 bases between them. CDR3 loop: CASSKSPSSGNTIYF. The CDR3 nucleotides read TGTGCCAGTAGTAAATCCCCTTCCTCTGGAAACACCATATATTTT. The complete variable domain, with remaining parts taken from reference TRBV19 and TRBJ1-3, reads DGGITQSPKYLFRKEGQNVTLSCEQNLNHDAMYWYRQDPGQGLRLIYYSQIVNDFQKGDIAEGYSVSREKKESFPLTVTSAQKNPTAFYLCASSKSPSSGNTIYFGEGSWLTVV.

The chain uses TRBV7-2 and TRBJ2-2; TRBD2 matches at 8 bases. The CDR3 has 16 amino acids. The V gene end was trimmed by 2 bases and the J gene end by 7 bases; junction bases not matched to a gene: 9. Looked up from germline, CDR1 is SGHTA and CDR2 is FQGNSA. The CDR3 nucleotides read TGTGCCAGCAGCTTAAGATCGGGAGGGCCTGTCGGGGAGCTGTTTTTT. Encoded protein: CASSLRSGGPVGELFF.

The chain has TRBV28 and TRBJ1-5, with unresolved D. Germline CDR1 and CDR2: MDHEN and SYDVKM. The CDR3 extends over 13 amino acids. The V end lost 6 bases, the J end lost 8 bases, and 14 bases lay between the germline ends. CDR3 region: CASSQVSIKPQHF. The CDR3 DNA reads as TGTGCCAGCAGCCAGGTTTCAATTAAGCCCCAGCATTTT.